This entry is about one T cell receptor beta chain. This specimen comes from a study of blood T cell repertoires in COVID-19. Clones were read by immunoSEQ multiplex PCR, and TCRdb kept only the in-frame ones, dropping some. The sample has some 270,000 clones; over 75% are singletons. Living in under 30 US areas, the participants were between roughly 18 and 90 years of age. The clonotype was recovered from a woman between 40 and 50 years old who had been exposed to COVID-19. Material for sequencing was PBMCs or T cells enriched from blood (not recorded which).

CDR3 nucleotides: TGCGCCAGCAGCCGGACAGGGTGGAGCTATGGCTACACCTTC. Translating it yields CASSRTGWSYGYTF. The chain combines TRBV4-3 with TRBJ1-2; 8 bases match TRBD1. Losses at the gene ends were 4 bases for V and 4 bases for J; bases not matched to a gene: 5. CDR3 length equals 14 residues. CDR1 and CDR2 from the germline V gene are LGHNA and YSLEER.